Sequencing of this T cell receptor beta chain was carried out in a study of shared clonotypes between healthy human individuals. TCRdb's table, derived via immunoSEQ multiplex PCR, lists solely in-frame clones and lacks some. The data hold roughly 2.2 million clones, with 80% to 95% observed a single time. The CDR3 contains 15 residues. V lost 0 bases to trimming and J lost 7 bases, with 13 bases between them. Per germline, CDR1 SGHTA and CDR2 FQGTGA. This TCR came from a man aged 18-30 years in good health. Some clones in this sample may be carry-over from other donors' samples. The chain has TRBV7-3 and TRBJ2-1; D remains ambiguous. The sample comprised naive CD4+ T cells from PBMCs. Subset here: CD45RA+ positively selected. CDR3 residues: CASSLTVSPRNEQFF. CDR3 nucleotides: TGTGCCAGCAGCTTAACAGTGTCCCCTCGGAATGAGCAGTTCTTC.